This is a list of T cell receptor beta chains from one sample in a study of control samples from healthy donors and cancer patients. Generated by immunoSEQ multiplex PCR, the TCRdb table keeps only in-frame clones and is missing some. The table lists roughly 95,000 clones, about 89% of them singletons. Sequencing was done on a sample of blood. The source of these receptors is a woman between 25 and 40 years old in good health. Each CDR3 is given with its conserved first and last residue. A D gene is named only where the DNA matches it firmly. Part of the rows lack a size; the others show once, few, many or a class for expanded clones.

d_gene	abundance	v_gene	j_gene	CDR3aa	CDR3nt
-	once	TRBV14	TRBJ1-2	CASSQEVGLVDGYTF	TGTGCCAGCAGCCAAGAAGTGGGGTTGGTGGATGGCTACACCTTC
-	-	TRBV6-5	TRBJ1-2	CASSYVSGTDYGYTF	TGTGCCAGCAGTTATGTATCCGGTACAGACTATGGCTACACCTTC
TRBD2	-	TRBV2	TRBJ2-7	CASRRTSGGEGEQYF	TGTGCCAGCAGGCGGACTAGCGGGGGGGAAGGGGAGCAGTACTTC
TRBD1	once	TRBV19	TRBJ2-7	CASSFGTAYEQYF	TGTGCCAGTAGTTTTGGGACAGCCTACGAGCAGTACTTC
TRBD2	-	TRBV7-6	TRBJ2-1	CASSLVPGTSGSNEQFF	TGTGCCAGCAGCCTTGTACCAGGGACTAGCGGGAGTAATGAGCAGTTCTTC
TRBD1	-	TRBV7-9	TRBJ2-5	CASSTGQGTTQYF	TGTGCCAGCAGCACTGGACAGGGTACGACCCAGTACTTC
TRBD2	-	TRBV27	TRBJ2-1	CASSPNSGRGSEQFF	TGTGCCAGCAGCCCAAATAGCGGGAGAGGGAGTGAGCAGTTCTTC
-	-	TRBV9	TRBJ1-6	CASSAPLQGPGLGRNSPLHF	TGTGCCAGCAGCGCTCCTTTACAAGGACCGGGTCTGGGAAGAAATTCACCCCTCCACTTT
-	once	TRBV2	TRBJ2-6	CARESVSGANVLTF	TGTGCCAGAGAGTCAGTCTCTGGGGCCAACGTCCTGACTTTC
TRBD1	-	TRBV5-4	TRBJ2-5	CASSSRTGGKGETQYF	TGTGCCAGCAGCTCAAGGACAGGGGGCAAGGGGGAGACCCAGTACTTC
-	-	TRBV11-2	TRBJ2-7	CASSHPSGGSYEQYF	TGTGCCAGCAGCCACCCCTCCGGAGGCTCCTACGAGCAGTACTTC